This T cell receptor (beta chain) was sequenced in a study of graft-versus-host responses after intestinal transplantation. Study-level information: Once they had received anti-thymocyte globulin induction, all recipients took tacrolimus and steroids for approximately 3 years.

The CDR3 spans 12 residues. Trimming removed 1 base at V and 6 bases at J, with 6 bases between. The germline CDR1 and CDR2 sequences are LNHNV and YYDKDF (reference sequence). Sequenced by immunoSEQ multiplex PCR; TCRdb stores in-frame clones only, minus some. The table shows 50,000 to 75,000 clones, with approximately 94% occurring only once. Study results and caveats: Analysis identified GvH clones in recipient marrow, with some appearing first in ileum or blood. Peak circulating GvH clone levels tracked with early post-transplant HvG declines. Allografts carried high graft-versus-host to host-versus-graft clonal ratios in patients having graft-donor T cell macrochimerism.

With respect to this clone: What it recognizes is unknown.

Sequencing was performed on unstimulated CD4+ T cells sorted from spleen or lymph node cells, taken before transplant. The TCR sequence derives from a human donor who was the organ donor for an intestinal transplant. V is TRBV15 and J is TRBJ1-2; D gene uncertain. The CDR3 loop reads CATSRARDGYTF. The CDR3 DNA follows: TGTGCCACCAGCAGAGCAAGAGATGGCTACACCTTC.